A selection of T cell receptor beta chains follows, all from one sample in a study of shared clonotypes between healthy human individuals. TCRdb keeps only in-frame clones here, not all; method: immunoSEQ multiplex PCR. The table records 630,000 or so clones, roughly 98% of them present only once. Sample: naive CD8+ T cells sorted from blood. These receptors all come from a man younger than 45 in good health. Each CDR3 is given with its conserved first and last residue.

v_call	j_call	cdr3_aa
TRBV9	TRBJ1-4	CASSSSGRPNEKLFF
TRBV7-9	TRBJ2-1	CASSTGTTNEQFF
TRBV4-1	TRBJ2-1	CASSQGLAAFDEQFF
TRBV29-1	TRBJ2-1	CSVEFRGSIYNEQFF
TRBV15	TRBJ1-2	CATTDRAYGYTF
TRBV11-2	TRBJ2-7	CASSLGGIPDEQYF
TRBV5-1	TRBJ2-3	CTSSLAGAMTDTQYF
TRBV7-9	TRBJ2-1	CASSEGQGARNEQFF
TRBV27	TRBJ1-1	CASRRQGRRSLNTEAFF
TRBV28	TRBJ2-2	CASSSPWRDPYTGELFF
TRBV28	TRBJ2-2	CASSLLSPEAVTGELFF
TRBV10-2	TRBJ2-1	CASSPGGQGINEQFF
TRBV4-1	TRBJ1-4	CASSPQGWEKLFF
TRBV2	TRBJ2-3	CASNTGQGGHYTDTQYF
TRBV6-5	TRBJ2-7	CASRQNALTEQYF
TRBV5-1	TRBJ2-7	CASSLGQGADEQYF
TRBV29-1	TRBJ2-2	CSVGDSLFGELFF
TRBV19	TRBJ2-2	CASSNRPIGTGELFF
TRBV9	TRBJ2-7	CASSVATGGLYEQYF
TRBV7-2	TRBJ1-5	CASSSRYSNQPQHF
TRBV7-9	TRBJ2-3	CASSTSIADTQYF
TRBV7-6	TRBJ2-7	CASSFNSGRQGEHEQYF
TRBV19	TRBJ1-1	CASRGQEFEAFF
TRBV9	TRBJ1-2	CASSPNSF
TRBV7-2	TRBJ2-2	CASSFTGGAGELFF
TRBV7-2	TRBJ2-5	CASSPPGPRETQYF
TRBV7-9	TRBJ2-3	CASSVTSGGSTDTQYF
TRBV5-4	TRBJ2-7	CASSFQGQGMYEQYF
TRBV7-8	TRBJ2-1	CASSPRTGVSSYNEQFF
TRBV4-1	TRBJ2-3	CASSHLSGGTDTQYF
TRBV25-1	TRBJ2-1	CASSESVVYEQFF
TRBV7-8	TRBJ2-1	CASSPRTSGRRGEQFF
TRBV14	TRBJ2-7	CASSQSDSRPYEQYF
TRBV7-9	TRBJ2-1	CASSWVGEQFF
TRBV5-5	TRBJ1-1	CASSLEAGVFVNTEAFF
TRBV21-1	TRBJ2-1	CASSKALSGRAGDEQFF
TRBV4-2	TRBJ1-3	CASSQDFSFSGNTIYF
TRBV7-3	TRBJ2-7	CASSPGQGSFYEQYF
TRBV5-4	TRBJ2-5	CASSYPGTAQETQYF
TRBV5-6	TRBJ2-1	CASSYRDRGVHEQFF
TRBV11-2	TRBJ2-1	CASSLAGVAGSYNEQFF
TRBV27	TRBJ2-1	CASSLWRNNEQFF
TRBV21-1	TRBJ2-3	CASSKGDRAITDTQYF